Listed below are T cell receptor gamma chains from one sample, sequenced in a study of Vδ1+ human thymocytes. TCRdb used CATT to re-call clones from the multiplex PCR reads. The repertoire has tens of thousands of gamma-chain clones, around 21% of them found once; the top ten carry less than 2%. Sequencing was carried out using Vdelta1+ gamma-delta thymocytes from the thymus. The receptors derive from a girl in the first two years of life who had congenital heart surgery. Both conserved end residues are part of each CDR3. Each record gives: clone size, V gene, J gene, CDR3 DNA, CDR3 protein. For some rows the clone size is stated as once, few or many, or as a class when expanded; others skip it.

size: medium-sized; V: TRGV8; J: TRGJ1/TRGJ2; DNA: TGTGCCACCTGGGATAGCCTTTATTATAAGAAACTCTTT; CDR3: CATWDSLYYKKLF
size: NA; V: TRGV8; J: TRGJP2; DNA: TGTGCCACCTGGGATAGGCCTGGGGGTAGTGATTGGATCAAGACGTTT; CDR3: CATWDRPGGSDWIKTF
size: few; V: TRGV8; J: TRGJP2; DNA: TGTGCCACCTGGGACAGAGAGAGTAGTGATTGGATCAAGACGTTT; CDR3: CATWDRESSDWIKTF
size: NA; V: TRGV8; J: TRGJP; DNA: TGTGCCACCTGGGATCAGCAAGAGTTGGGCAAAAAAATCAAGGTATTT; CDR3: CATWDQQELGKKIKVF
size: few; V: TRGV3; J: TRGJ1/TRGJ2; DNA: TGTGCCACCTGGCCACACTATTATAAGAAACTCTTT; CDR3: CATWPHYYKKLF
size: NA; V: TRGV3; J: TRGJ1/TRGJ2; DNA: TGTGCCACCTGGGACGAAGTGAAACTCTTT; CDR3: CATWDEVKLF
size: few; V: TRGV8; J: TRGJ1/TRGJ2; DNA: TGTGCCACCTTGACCCCGACTGTGATCAATTATTATAAGAAACTCTTT; CDR3: CATLTPTVINYYKKLF
size: NA; V: TRGV2; J: TRGJ1/TRGJ2; DNA: TGTGCCACCTGGGACGGGCCACTGAAACTCTTT; CDR3: CATWDGPLKLF
size: few; V: TRGV2; J: TRGJ1/TRGJ2; DNA: TGTGCCACCTGGGAGACGCGTAATTATAAGAAACTCTTT; CDR3: CATWETRNYKKLF
size: few; V: TRGV2; J: TRGJ1/TRGJ2; DNA: TGTGCCACCTGGGACGGGCTCCCTTATTATAAGAAACTCTTT; CDR3: CATWDGLPYYKKLF
size: many; V: TRGV2; J: TRGJ1/TRGJ2; DNA: TGTGCCACCTGGGACGAGTATAAGAAACTCTTT; CDR3: CATWDEYKKLF
size: NA; V: TRGV9; J: TRGJ1/TRGJ2; DNA: TGTGCCTTGTGGGAGCCGAGGGTTAGGAAACTCTTT; CDR3: CALWEPRVRKLF
size: few; V: TRGV3; J: TRGJ1/TRGJ2; DNA: TGTGCCACCTGGGACCGTTCTGTAGTGGATTATTATAAGAAACTCTTT; CDR3: CATWDRSVVDYYKKLF
size: NA; V: TRGV4; J: TRGJ1/TRGJ2; DNA: TGTGCCACCTGGGTCCCCGGGGGCGGGAAACTCTTT; CDR3: CATWVPGGGKLF
size: NA; V: TRGV3; J: TRGJ1/TRGJ2; DNA: TGTGCCACCTGGGACAGGCCAAGGGAGGGTTATAAGAAACTCTTT; CDR3: CATWDRPREGYKKLF
size: NA; V: TRGV2; J: TRGJ1/TRGJ2; DNA: TGTGCCACCTGGGACGGTGATAATTATTATAAGAAACTCTTT; CDR3: CATWDGDNYYKKLF
size: NA; V: TRGV5; J: TRGJ1/TRGJ2; DNA: TGTGCCACCTGGGACGGGCGAGGGCCTTATTATAAGAAACTCTTT; CDR3: CATWDGRGPYYKKLF
size: NA; V: TRGV2; J: TRGJP2; DNA: TGTGCCACCTGGGACGGGCGGAATAATAGTAGTGATTGGATCAAGACGTTT; CDR3: CATWDGRNNSSDWIKTF
size: NA; V: TRGV9; J: TRGJ1/TRGJ2; DNA: TGTGCCTTGTGGGAGCTCGGAGGGTATAAGAAACTCTTT; CDR3: CALWELGGYKKLF
size: NA; V: TRGV9; J: TRGJ1/TRGJ2; DNA: TGTGCCTTGTGGGGGACCCGGGGGCGTCCCAAGAAACTCTTT; CDR3: CALWGTRGRPKKLF
size: once; V: TRGV3; J: TRGJ1/TRGJ2; DNA: TGTGCCACCCACCGTGTGTGGGGCGGGAATTATTATAAGAAACTCTTT; CDR3: CATHRVWGGNYYKKLF
size: NA; V: TRGV2; J: TRGJP2; DNA: TGTGCCACCTGGGACGGGCGAGGGGGGGATTGGATCAAGACGTTT; CDR3: CATWDGRGGDWIKTF
size: NA; V: TRGV4; J: TRGJP2; DNA: TGTGCCACCTGGGATGGGCCTCTCTATAGTAGTGATTGGATCAAGACGTTT; CDR3: CATWDGPLYSSDWIKTF